This paragraph reports one TCR beta chain. The target antigen is unknown. The data are from a study of siplizumab effects on memory and regulatory T cells. Study-wide findings and caveats: A major contribution to the alloresponse seemed to be made by naive T cells, which seemed more diverse than memory cells. Controls had approximately 26% Treg-derived mappable alloreactive CD4+ clones on average, versus less than 70% with siplizumab.

The CDR3 covers 16 residues. CDR1 and CDR2 (germline): SGHRS, YFSETQ. The ends lost 4 bases at V and 1 base at J; junction bases unmatched: 3. Here immunoSEQ multiplex PCR was the method, and the copy in TCRdb shows in-frame clones only, minus some. The sample lists roughly 120,000 clones, about 94% occurring once. The genes are TRBV5-1 and TRBJ2-2, with TRBD2 matching over 11 bases. Input material: non-Treg CD4+ T cells sorted from blood. The receptor comes from a human donor in good health. CDR3 in amino acids: CASSTGLAGNTGELFF. CDR3 in DNA: TGCGCCAGCAGCACTGGACTAGCGGGGAACACCGGGGAGCTGTTTTTT.